Presented here are 4 T cell receptor beta chains from one specimen sequenced in a study of shared clonotypes between healthy human individuals. Sequenced by immunoSEQ multiplex PCR; TCRdb stores in-frame clones only, minus some. This sample has about 820,000 clones, with 92% found just once. Terminally differentiated effector memory CD45RA+ cells were left out of the naive CD8 fraction, which was CD45RO-negative and positively selected for CCR7. Material for sequencing was naive CD8+ T cells sorted from blood. The receptors stem from a young man in good health.

The chain links TRBV6-5 to TRBJ2-5; no clear D gene. Germline assignment: CDR1 MNHEY and CDR2 SVGAGI. V was shortened by 0 bases and J by 2 bases, with 10 bases between the two germline ends. The CDR3 runs to 15 residues. CDR3 amino acids: CASSYSGYTQETQYF. The CDR3 bases are TGTGCCAGCAGTTACTCGGGCTATACTCAAGAGACCCAGTACTTC.

The chain combines TRBV19 with TRBJ1-5, with 8 bases matching TRBD1. Germline CDR1 and CDR2: LNHDA and SQIVND (reference sequence). CDR3 length: 18 residues. The V segment lost 4 bases and the J segment 0 bases; nucleotides outside the gene matches: 11. The CDR3 nucleotides read TGTGCCAGTAGTAACCCTCCGGGACAGGTCCTTAGCAATCAGCCCCAGCATTTT. This codes for CASSNPPGQVLSNQPQHF.

The chain joins TRBV2 to TRBJ2-3, with 11 positions matching TRBD2. The V and J ends lost 4 bases and 0 bases, in that order; junction bases with no gene match: 3. CDR3 length: 16 amino acids. Germline CDR1 is SNHLY and CDR2 is FYNNEI. CDR3 bases: TGTGCCAGCAGTGTCAGACTAGCGGGAAGCACAGATACGCAGTATTTT. The encoded protein is CASSVRLAGSTDTQYF.

The chain combines TRBV9 with TRBJ2-1; D possibly corresponds to TRBD2 (6 bases). The germline V gene has CDR1 SGDLS and CDR2 YYNGEE. Trimming pared 3 bases from V and 2 bases from J, leaving 15 bases between. This CDR3 is built from 16 residues. This CDR3 is CASSGGRGVPYNEQFF. The CDR3 region has the DNA TGTGCCAGCAGCGGAGGCCGCGGGGTCCCCTACAATGAGCAGTTCTTC.